The 21 T cell receptor beta chains below come from one sample, sequenced in a study of human T cells and chemical hapten exposure. Stated time point: pre-sensitization, week 0. Treatment indicated: therapeutic diphenylcyclopropenone sensitization with weekly scalp DPC. TCRdb fed the RACE reads into MiXCR, producing one record per CDR3 protein. This table holds over 300,000 distinct CDR3 sequences, 4.5% to 5.5% found once. Sequences were derived from whole blood, sampled in connection with sensitization to the hapten diphenylcyclopropenone (DPC). Every receptor here comes from a woman aged 50 to 60 with alopecia areata. Some clones in this sample may be carry-over from other donors' samples.

This clonotype was recorded many times. The V gene is TRBV24-1, the J gene TRBJ2-4, with 7 bases identical to TRBD1. The CDR3 sequence is 15 residues long. V gave up 3 bases and J gave up 1 base; unmatched junction bases: 2. CDR1 is KGHDR, CDR2 SFDVKD, per germline. The CDR3 protein is CATSDTTGAKNIQYF. CDR3 in DNA: TGTGCCACCAGTGATACGACAGGGGCCAAAAACATTCAGTACTTC.

This clonotype has at least ten counts. The rearrangement joins TRBV6-5 to TRBJ2-1; D ambiguous. The CDR3 extends over 15 amino acids. Trimming left V 9 bases short and J 1 base short, with 16 bases between. Germline loops: CDR1 MNHEY, CDR2 SVGAGI. The CDR3 is CASLELRGSYNEQFF. The CDR3 DNA reads TGTGCCAGTCTTGAATTGCGTGGGTCCTACAATGAGCAGTTCTTC.

This clonotype has a handful of counts. The chain recombines TRBV27 with TRBJ1-4; D is unresolved. Trimming left V 6 bases short and J 6 bases short, with 8 bases between. The CDR3 extends over 12 amino acids. Germline-derived CDR1 and CDR2 are MNHEY and SMNVEV (reference sequence). CDR3 nucleotide sequence: TGTGCCAGCAGAGGTTTGGATGAAAAACTGTTTTTT. As protein: CASRGLDEKLFF. Full variable domain (missing parts from reference TRBV27 and TRBJ1-4): EAQVTQNPRYLITVTGKKLTVTCSQNMNHEYMSWYRQDPGLGLRQIYYSMNVEVTDKGDVPEGYKVSRKEKRNFPLILESPSPNQTSLYFCASRGLDEKLFFGSGTQLSVL.

This clonotype was observed many times. V gene TRBV29-1 combines with J gene TRBJ2-1; the D gene is possibly TRBD1 (5 bases). This CDR3 is 15 amino acids long. Germline V lookup: CDR1 SQVTM, CDR2 ANQGSEA. Trimming left V 3 bases short and J 7 bases short, with 19 bases between. The CDR3, as DNA: TGCAGCGTTGAGCTGGGCAAGCAGGGAAGGAATGAGCAGTTCTTC. Encoded protein: CSVELGKQGRNEQFF.

This chain uses TRBV2 with TRBJ2-7, with D perhaps TRBD2 (5 bases). V gave up 11 bases and J gave up 2 bases, with 13 bases separating them. The CDR3 spans 12 residues. Per the germline V gene, CDR1 is SNHLY and CDR2 is FYNNEI. The CDR3 loop is CAQGGSTYEQYF. The CDR3 DNA reads as TGTGCCCAAGGCGGGTCCACCTACGAGCAGTACTTC.

This chain links TRBV19 with TRBJ1-1; 7 bases are shared with TRBD1. V lost 9 bases and J lost 0; bases outside the gene matches: 1. Germline CDR1 LNHDA, CDR2 SQIVND (reference sequence). CDR3 size: 12 residues. The CDR3 nucleotides read TGTGCCAGGACAGGGTTGAACACTGAAGCTTTCTTT. Its protein is CARTGLNTEAFF.

The chain carries TRBV5-1 and TRBJ2-4; perhaps TRBD1 as D (6 bases). Trimming took 4 bases from V and 8 from J, leaving 22 bases between them. The CDR3 runs to 16 residues. Germline CDR1 is SGHRS and CDR2 is YFSETQ. The CDR3 spells CASSLEGVARGDIQYF. The CDR3, as DNA: TGCGCCAGCAGCCTCGAGGGGGTAGCGCGCGGCGACATTCAGTACTTC.

This clonotype was observed a handful of times. The gene calls are TRBV3-1 and TRBJ2-1; D not resolved. The CDR3 has 13 amino acids. The V gene's germline CDR1 is LGHDT and CDR2 YNNKEL (reference sequence). Trimming took off 0 bases at V and 15 bases at J, with 15 bases between the two ends. CDR3 in amino acids: CASSQEGSRAPFF. DNA for the CDR3: TGTGCCAGCAGCCAAGAGGGTAGCAGAGCCCCGTTCTTC.

This clonotype was counted only a few times. The V call is TRBV12-3 or TRBV12-4, the J call TRBJ2-3; TRBD2 matches 8 bases. After removal of 6 bases from V and 8 bases from J, the junction contained 10 bases not matched to a gene. This CDR3 has 14 residues. As DNA, the CDR3 is TGTGCCAGCAGAGCCGGGACTAGGATCCCTACGCAGTATTTT. Protein: CASRAGTRIPTQYF.

This clonotype was detected only a few times. The chain has TRBV15 and TRBJ1-2; 8 bases are a match to TRBD1. With 5 bases clipped from V and 8 bases from J, the junction kept 7 bases outside the gene matches. In germline, CDR1 is LNHNV, CDR2 YYDKDF (reference sequence). The CDR3 has 13 residues. In DNA form, the CDR3 reads TGTGCCACCAGCGGTGAGACAGGGGACGGCTACACCTTC. It translates to CATSGETGDGYTF.

V usage is TRBV28 and J usage is TRBJ2-1, with 8 bases fitting TRBD2. The ends lost 3 bases at V and 6 bases at J; junction bases unmatched: 4. The CDR3 loop spans 14 amino acids. Looked up from germline, CDR1 is MDHEN and CDR2 is SYDVKM. The CDR3 protein is CASSFPGTSNEQFF. In nucleotides, the CDR3 is TGTGCCAGCAGTTTCCCCGGGACTAGCAATGAGCAGTTCTTC.

At least ten counts were recorded for this clonotype. The genes are TRBV7-2 and TRBJ2-3; TRBD2 agrees at 11 bases. The germline CDR1 and CDR2 sequences are SGHTA and FQGNSA. The CDR3 loop spans 17 amino acids. V shed 3 bases, J shed 3 bases, and the junction held 8 bases outside the gene matches. This chain's CDR3 is CASSLALLAGVTDTQYF. The DNA for the CDR3 is TGTGCCAGCAGCTTGGCCCTACTAGCGGGGGTTACAGATACGCAGTATTTT.

The chain joins TRBV29-1 to TRBJ2-1; TRBD2 matches at 9 bases. The germline gives CDR1 SQVTM, CDR2 ANQGSEA. Trimming at V came to 7 bases and at J to 4 bases, leaving 5 bases not matched to a gene. The CDR3 has 13 amino acids. The CDR3 spells CSAREGAYNEQFF. As DNA, the CDR3 is TGCAGCGCGCGGGAGGGGGCGTACAATGAGCAGTTCTTC.

This clonotype was seen repeatedly, ten times or more. V usage is TRBV28 and J usage is TRBJ2-5; TRBD2 aligns across 8 bases. The germline gives CDR1 MDHEN, CDR2 SYDVKM. This CDR3 comprises 14 residues. Germline trimming cut 0 bases from V and 4 bases from J; bases unmatched to any gene: 1. CDR3 amino acids: CASSLWTSAETQYF. The CDR3 DNA sequence: TGTGCCAGCAGTTTATGGACTAGCGCAGAGACCCAGTACTTC.

J is TRBJ2-3 and V is TRBV6-5; D ambiguous. This CDR3 is 14 amino acids long. The germline CDR1 and CDR2 sequences are MNHEY and SVGAGI. The germline V and J ends were trimmed by 7 bases and 2 bases, with 13 bases remaining between them. CDR3 nucleotide sequence: TGTGCCAGCAACCAGCACCGTTACACAGATACGCAGTATTTT. It translates to CASNQHRYTDTQYF.

This clonotype was counted at least ten times. The J gene is TRBJ1-3, the V gene TRBV12-3 or TRBV12-4; D gene unclear. V was trimmed by 0 bases and J by 2 bases, leaving 5 bases between them. There are 14 residues in the CDR3. In DNA form, the CDR3 reads TGTGCCAGCAGTTTAGCTGGCCCTGGAAACACCATATATTTT. It codes for CASSLAGPGNTIYF.

The chain has TRBV6-5 and TRBJ2-5; D remains unclear. Germline values: CDR1 MNHEY, CDR2 SVGAGI. This CDR3 comprises 15 residues. V lost 2 bases and J 0 bases, leaving 10 bases between the germline ends. CDR3 bases: TGTGCCAGCAGTTACGACCATGACAACCAAGAGACCCAGTACTTC. Amino acid sequence: CASSYDHDNQETQYF.

This clonotype has more than one count but fewer than ten. The V gene is TRBV5-1, the J gene TRBJ2-5; D might be TRBD1 (6 bases). The germline V and J ends were trimmed by 4 bases and 1 base, with 14 bases remaining between them. The CDR3 sequence is 15 residues long. Germline V gene data show CDR1 as SGHRS and CDR2 as YFSETQ. The CDR3 loop reads CASSGTTGSQETQYF. CDR3 in DNA: TGCGCCAGCAGCGGGACGACAGGCTCCCAAGAGACCCAGTACTTC.

There are many counts of this clonotype. V and J are TRBV29-1 and TRBJ2-7, with D perhaps matching TRBD2 (6 bases). Deletions cut 8 bases from V and 6 bases from J, with 14 bases between. Germline CDR1 is SQVTM and CDR2 is ANQGSEA. CDR3 length: 11 amino acids. The CDR3 coding sequence is TGCAGCACGAGGTGGGGGGTCGAGCAGTACTTC. Its protein product is CSTRWGVEQYF.

This clonotype has more than one count but fewer than ten. The rearrangement joins TRBV6-1 to TRBJ1-5, with D tentatively TRBD1 (5 bases). Germline assignment: CDR1 MNHNS and CDR2 SASEGT. The V gene lost 6 bases and the J gene lost 4 bases, with 19 bases spanning the gap. The CDR3 has 16 residues. CDR3 residues: CASRPGPGRKNQPQHF. The CDR3 DNA is TGTGCCAGCAGGCCGGGCCCAGGGAGGAAAAATCAGCCCCAGCATTTT.

The chain uses TRBV2 and TRBJ1-6; possible D gene TRBD1, 5 bases. CDR3 size: 17 residues. V was cut by 2 bases and J by 0 bases, with 11 bases left in between. Per the germline V gene, CDR1 is SNHLY and CDR2 is FYNNEI. CDR3 loop: CASSERQPSSYNSPLHF. The CDR3 DNA reads TGTGCCAGCAGTGAACGACAGCCTAGCTCCTATAATTCACCCCTCCACTTT.